The 9 T cell receptor beta chains below all came from one sample that was sequenced in a study of blood T cell repertoires in COVID-19. Data came from immunoSEQ multiplex PCR; TCRdb stores just in-frame clones and leaves some out. Here the sample spans around 140,000 clones, roughly 87% being singletons. The sequencing sample was made of peripheral blood. The receptors originated from a man aged 70 or older with acute or convalescent COVID-19.

The chain recombines TRBV3-1 (or the pseudogene TRBV3-2) with TRBJ2-7; D not certain. V was trimmed by 4 bases and J by 6 bases, leaving 10 bases between them. Germline V gene lookup returns CDR1 LGHDT and CDR2 YNNKEL (reference sequence). The length of the CDR3 is 12 residues. CDR3 coding DNA: TGTGCCAGCAGCCCAGGTTCGGCCGAGCAGTACTTC. It encodes CASSPGSAEQYF.

The chain recombines TRBV14 with TRBJ2-7, with a tentative D call TRBD2 (5 bases). Germline-derived CDR1 and CDR2 are SGHDN and FVKESK. V was clipped by 3 bases and J by 1 base, with 13 bases between them. The CDR3 is 15 residues long. This CDR3 reads CASSQPGYRSYEQYF. In DNA, the CDR3 is TGTGCCAGCAGCCAGCCGGGGTACAGATCCTACGAGCAGTACTTC.

The genes are TRBV5-1 and TRBJ2-5; 7 nucleotides align to TRBD2. This CDR3 spans 12 amino acids. With V trimmed by 6 bases and J by 5 bases, 4 bases remained unmatched. Germline values: CDR1 SGHRS, CDR2 YFSETQ. CDR3 sequence (DNA): TGCGCCAGCACGTCAGCGGGGGAGACCCAGTACTTC. Protein product: CASTSAGETQYF.

The chain combines TRBV10-1 with TRBJ2-2; 11 bases align to TRBD2. Germline V lookup: CDR1 WNHNN, CDR2 SYGVQD (reference sequence). CDR3 length equals 14 residues. Trimming cost V 6 bases and J 6 bases; bases outside gene matches: 3. The CDR3 loop is CASSFSGGAGELFF. DNA of the CDR3: TGCGCCAGCAGCTTTAGCGGGGGGGCCGGGGAGCTGTTTTTT.

The chain employs TRBV7-9 and TRBJ2-7; tentative D call: TRBD2 (5 bases). Germline CDR1 is SEHNR and CDR2 is FQNEAQ (reference sequence). This CDR3 is built from 15 residues. Trimming cost V 1 base and J 2 bases, with 12 bases left between them. The CDR3 reads CASSLGVLEAYEQYF. The CDR3 region has the DNA TGTGCCAGCAGCTTAGGAGTCTTGGAGGCCTACGAGCAGTACTTC.

This clone was picked up a small number of times. The J gene is TRBJ1-4, the V gene TRBV6-1; TRBD1 matches 7 bases. From germline, CDR1 is MNHNS and CDR2 SASEGT. V shed 1 base and J 7 bases; nucleotides not matched to a gene: 6. This CDR3 spans 15 amino acids. DNA for the CDR3: TGTGCCAGCAGTGAAGATACAGGGGCATTTGAAAAACTGTTTTTT. Translation gives CASSEDTGAFEKLFF.

The rearrangement uses TRBV9 and TRBJ2-2; D possibly corresponds to TRBD2 (5 bases). The ends were cut back, 7 bases at V and 0 bases at J, with 10 bases in the middle. CDR3 length equals 14 residues. Germline assignment: CDR1 SGDLS and CDR2 YYNGEE. CDR3 loop: CASGSAANTGELFF. CDR3 nucleotides: TGTGCCAGCGGGAGCGCAGCGAACACCGGGGAGCTGTTTTTT.

This sequence joins TRBV5-4 and TRBJ2-3, with TRBD2 identical over 8 bases. The CDR3 consists of 16 residues. The germline gives CDR1 SGHNT, CDR2 YYREEE (reference sequence). J gave up 3 bases and V 4 bases, and 10 bases lay outside the gene matches. CDR3 in DNA: TGTGCCAGCAGCCCGCGTAGCGGGGATCTAACAGATACGCAGTATTTT. Amino acids: CASSPRSGDLTDTQYF. Complete variable domain (other parts from reference TRBV5-4 and TRBJ2-3): ETGVTQSPTHLIKTRGQQVTLRCSSQSGHNTVSWYQQALGQGPQFIFQYYREEENGRGNFPPRFSGLQFPNYSSELNVNALELDDSALYLCASSPRSGDLTDTQYFGPGTRLTVL.

The rearrangement joins TRBV11-2 to TRBJ2-3; D ambiguous. Trimming stripped 4 bases from V and 2 bases from J, with 4 bases between. CDR1 is SGHAT, CDR2 FQNNGV, per germline. This CDR3 region has 12 residues. CDR3 in amino acids: CASSSVTDTQYF. The CDR3, as DNA: TGTGCCAGCAGCTCAGTCACAGATACGCAGTATTTT.